These T cell receptor beta chains were read from a single sample in a study of blood T cell repertoires in COVID-19. The protocol was immunoSEQ multiplex PCR, while the TCRdb copy is restricted to in-frame clones and leaves out a portion. The data hold roughly 230,000 clones, with about 85% observed a single time. Source material: peripheral blood. The receptors stem from a man aged 35-49 years with acute or convalescent COVID-19. Each CDR3 is given without its conserved first and last residue. Fields, in order: J gene, V gene, CDR3 protein.

TRBJ1-4 TRBV5-5 ASSLQTTNEKLF
TRBJ1-4 TRBV27 ASSLVRGVTNEKLF
TRBJ2-2 TRBV5-4 ASSWGQGNTGELF
TRBJ2-1 TRBV18 ASSTQGGSSYNEQF
TRBJ1-6 TRBV4-1 ASSQGPDRDFYNSPLH
TRBJ1-1 TRBV18 ASSPQVNTEAF
TRBJ1-3 TRBV7-2 ASSFRQGTGNTIY
TRBJ2-3 TRBV9 ASSPADGGTTDTQY
TRBJ2-1 TRBV5-1 ASSSETGVGF
TRBJ1-2 TRBV5-4 ASSETTALYGYT
TRBJ1-2 TRBV9 ASSVLEGPRDYGYT
TRBJ2-5 TRBV9 ASSVMALTETQY
TRBJ2-5 TRBV6-2/TRBV6-3 ASSFLTGTPGTQY
TRBJ1-5 TRBV2 ATAYGGGSNQPQH
TRBJ1-5 TRBV18 ASSPGQSNQPQH
TRBJ2-1 TRBV2 ASSGLKNEQF
TRBJ2-5 TRBV4-1 ASSQGLQPTQY
TRBJ1-1 TRBV28 ASTPRGGTPTEAF
TRBJ2-2 TRBV5-1 ASSFGPLGGDTGELF
TRBJ2-3 TRBV11-3 ASSPGGIADTQY
TRBJ1-1 TRBV3-1/TRBV3-2 ASSQNGRGKVEAF
TRBJ1-1 TRBV9 ASSVSLNTEAF
TRBJ1-3 TRBV5-1 ASSLVSGTGNTIY
TRBJ1-6 TRBV5-5 ASSLAGFDSPLH
TRBJ2-7 TRBV15 ATSRTLGVYEQY
TRBJ2-3 TRBV5-6 ASSLAGDSTDTQY
TRBJ1-3 TRBV7-9 ASSLLSPGTAGNTIY
TRBJ1-4 TRBV2 ASSWQGNEKLF
TRBJ1-1 TRBV9 ASSMTGRNTEAF
TRBJ1-6 TRBV6-5 ASILGQGQDSPLH
TRBJ1-4 TRBV7-9 ASSFLLTENEKLF
TRBJ2-7 TRBV25-1 ASSDVTGQGGEQY
TRBJ1-1 TRBV27 ASSLSRTGGMTEAF
TRBJ1-2 TRBV30 AWSVPGTVNYGYT
TRBJ1-1 TRBV27 ARTGFEAF
TRBJ2-6 TRBV19 AASTQGASGANVLT
TRBJ1-2 TRBV3-1/TRBV3-2 ASSQDAGSYYGYT
TRBJ2-7 TRBV6-5 ASSNDRNEQY
TRBJ1-5 TRBV6-5 ASSYEGPQH
TRBJ1-5 TRBV24-1 ATSDNTGDYQPQH
TRBJ2-6 TRBV12-3/TRBV12-4 ATGDSGANVLT
TRBJ2-1 TRBV7-3 ASSLASERGAEQF
TRBJ2-5 TRBV4-1 ASSHDPTGRETQY
TRBJ2-7 TRBV5-4 ASSLQQRGGYEQY
TRBJ1-5 TRBV5-1 ASSLDGQPQH
TRBJ1-5 TRBV28 ASSRGDGPQH
TRBJ1-3 TRBV15 ATSARQEPYSGNTIY
TRBJ1-5 TRBV3-1/TRBV3-2 ASSQDGTGGNQPQH
TRBJ2-7 TRBV15 ATSRNKGDFEQY
TRBJ1-5 TRBV2 ASRGGQGGNQPQH
TRBJ1-6 TRBV3-1/TRBV3-2 ASSRSGQFNSPLH
TRBJ2-1 TRBV15 ATSRDQGGQF